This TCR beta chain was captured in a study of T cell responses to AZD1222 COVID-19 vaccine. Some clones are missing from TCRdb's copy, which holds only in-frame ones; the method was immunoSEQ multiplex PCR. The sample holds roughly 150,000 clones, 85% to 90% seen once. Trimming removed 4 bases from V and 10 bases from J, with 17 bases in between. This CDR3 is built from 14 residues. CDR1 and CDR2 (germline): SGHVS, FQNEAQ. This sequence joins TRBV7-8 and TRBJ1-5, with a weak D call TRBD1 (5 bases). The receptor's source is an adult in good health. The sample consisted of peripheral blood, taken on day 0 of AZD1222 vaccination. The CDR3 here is CASSSRDGAGPQHF. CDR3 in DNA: TGTGCCAGCAGCTCCCGGGACGGCGCGGGTCCCCAGCATTTT. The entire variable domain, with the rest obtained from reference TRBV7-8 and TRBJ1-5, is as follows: GAGVSQSPRYKVAKRGQDVALRCDPISGHVSLFWYQQALGQGPEFLTYFQNEAQLDKSGLPSDRFFAERPEGSVSTLKIQRTQQEDSAVYLCASSSRDGAGPQHFGDGTRLSIL.